Listed here are 25 T cell receptor beta chains from one sample, sequenced in a study of somatic mutations in cytotoxic T cells in rheumatoid arthritis. Sequenced by immunoSEQ multiplex PCR; TCRdb stores in-frame clones only, minus some. Of 13,000 or so clones in the sample, 82% are singletons; the top ten hold just under 30%. The material sequenced was CD8+ T cells sorted from blood. The receptor source for this set is an adult with rheumatoid arthritis.

CDR3: CSVEGGLGAFNEQFF. The CDR3 DNA follows: TGCAGCGTTGAAGGCGGGCTAGGCGCGTTCAATGAGCAGTTCTTC. The genes are TRBV29-1 and TRBJ2-1; tentatively, D is TRBD2 (5 bases). The ends were cut back, 1 base at V and 6 bases at J, with 16 bases in the middle. Germline V lookup: CDR1 SQVTM, CDR2 ANQGSEA. The CDR3 runs 15 residues.

The V and J genes are TRBV7-9 and TRBJ1-1; D may be TRBD1 (5 bases). The CDR3 contains 12 residues. Trimming pared 6 bases from V and 5 bases from J, leaving 10 bases between. Looked up from germline, CDR1 is SEHNR and CDR2 is FQNEAQ (reference sequence). The CDR3 loop reads CASSLGATEAFF. The DNA for the CDR3 is TGTGCCAGCAGTCTTGGGGCGACTGAAGCTTTCTTT.

V and J are TRBV7-9 and TRBJ1-3, with no clear D. Germline CDR1 SEHNR, CDR2 FQNEAQ (reference sequence). The CDR3 length is 17 residues. The V end was cut by 4 bases, the J end by 0 bases, with 16 bases between. CDR3 DNA: TGTGCCAGCAGCTCCCCTGCGGGAACACTCTCTGGAAACACCATATATTTT. Translated, it gives CASSSPAGTLSGNTIYF.

The chain joins TRBV19 to TRBJ2-2; D is ambiguous. Germline lookup yields CDR1 LNHDA and CDR2 SQIVND (reference sequence). This CDR3 is 15 amino acids long. V was cut by 3 bases and J by 4 bases, with 12 bases left in between. CDR3 sequence: CASSIPSLGTGELFF. The CDR3 DNA is TGTGCCAGTAGTATCCCCTCGTTGGGCACCGGGGAGCTGTTTTTT.

This clone was seen once. This chain uses TRBV11-2 with TRBJ2-7; possible D gene TRBD1, 6 bases. The V end lost 0 bases, the J end lost 7 bases, and 13 bases lay between the germline ends. The length of the CDR3 is 14 residues. Germline V gene lookup returns CDR1 SGHAT and CDR2 FQNNGV. CDR3 DNA: TGTGCCAGCAGCTTAGATCCAGGGGTATGGGAGCAGTACTTC. As protein: CASSLDPGVWEQYF.

The chain employs TRBV4-1 and TRBJ2-7; 11 bases fit TRBD1. This CDR3 is built from 20 residues. The V and J ends lost 5 bases and 4 bases, in that order; junction bases with no gene match: 22. Germline V CDR1 and CDR2: MGHRA, YSYEKL. In DNA, the CDR3 is TGCGCCAGCAGCGCCCGCTCCGGGGGACAGGGGGTTCCCGGGTTATACGAGCAGTACTTC. Translating gives CASSARSGGQGVPGLYEQYF.

A few counts support this clone. The chain uses TRBV28 and TRBJ1-4, with D perhaps matching TRBD1 (5 bases). Germline lookup yields CDR1 MDHEN and CDR2 SYDVKM. V was clipped by 6 bases and J by 4 bases, with 15 bases between them. This CDR3 region has 15 residues. The CDR3: CASRVRDFGNEKLFF. In DNA, the CDR3 is TGTGCCAGCAGAGTCCGGGACTTCGGTAATGAAAAACTGTTTTTT.

The rearrangement uses TRBV5-4 and TRBJ2-1; possible D gene TRBD1, 5 bases. The length of the CDR3 is 12 residues. CDR1 and CDR2 from the germline V gene are SGHNT and YYREEE (reference sequence). Trimming shortened V by 4 bases and J by 5 bases, and 7 bases separated the two germline ends. CDR3 protein: CASSQGDNEQFF. The CDR3 DNA follows: TGTGCCAGCAGCCAAGGGGACAATGAGCAGTTCTTC. The variable domain in full, completed from reference TRBV5-4 and TRBJ2-1, reads ETGVTQSPTHLIKTRGQQVTLRCSSQSGHNTVSWYQQALGQGPQFIFQYYREEENGRGNFPPRFSGLQFPNYSSELNVNALELDDSALYLCASSQGDNEQFFGPGTRLTVL.

In its sample, this clone was seen a few times. This chain joins TRBV30 and TRBJ1-4; D remains unclear. Germline CDR1 GTSNPN, CDR2 SVGIG (reference sequence). The CDR3 sequence is 12 residues long. V lost 3 bases to trimming and J lost 10 bases, with 12 bases between them. The CDR3 DNA reads as TGTGCCTGGAGGTCAAGGGAGGGAAAACTGTTTTTT. This encodes CAWRSREGKLFF.

This chain links TRBV28 with TRBJ2-7; D perhaps matches TRBD1 (6 bases). Germline V gene lookup returns CDR1 MDHEN and CDR2 SYDVKM. The length of the CDR3 is 14 residues. Trimming shortened V by 5 bases and J by 5 bases, and 16 bases separated the two germline ends. The CDR3 coding sequence is TGTGCCAGCAGTCCCAGGTACAGGGTCCACGAGCAGTACTTC. It translates to CASSPRYRVHEQYF. Supplemented by reference TRBV28 and TRBJ2-7, the full variable domain reads DVKVTQSSRYLVKRTGEKVFLECVQDMDHENMFWYRQDPGLGLRLIYFSYDVKMKEKGDIPEGYSVSREKKERFSLILESASTNQTSMYLCASSPRYRVHEQYFGPGTRLTVT.

The V call is TRBV7-2, the J call TRBJ1-1; perhaps TRBD1 as D (5 bases). V lost 5 bases and J lost 10, with 11 bases in between. CDR1 and CDR2 from the germline V gene are SGHTA and FQGNSA. The CDR3 runs to 11 residues. CDR3 sequence: CASSGDVGAFF. Written as DNA, the CDR3 is TGTGCCAGCAGCGGGGACGTCGGAGCTTTCTTT. The full variable domain, its missing parts supplied by reference TRBV7-2 and TRBJ1-1, is GAGVSQSPSNKVTEKGKDVELRCDPISGHTALYWYRQSLGQGLEFLIYFQGNSAPDKSGLPSDRFSAERTGGSVSTLTIQRTQQEDSAVYLCASSGDVGAFFGQGTRLTVV.

This clone was counted a single time. The rearrangement links TRBV5-6 to TRBJ2-7; perhaps TRBD1 as D (5 bases). CDR3 length equals 13 residues. Trimming stripped 4 bases from V and 4 bases from J, with 12 bases between. The germline CDR1 and CDR2 sequences are SGHDT and YYEEEE. In nucleotides, the CDR3 is TGTGCCAGCAGCCCAAGGCAGGGTTACGAGCAGTACTTC. It is translated as CASSPRQGYEQYF.

The table lists this clone with a count of one. The gene calls are TRBV2 and TRBJ1-1, with unresolved D. The ends were cut back, 2 bases at V and 7 bases at J, with 17 bases in the middle. Germline V gene data show CDR1 as SNHLY and CDR2 as FYNNEI. CDR3 length: 15 residues. CDR3: CASSELPGEWYEAFF. The CDR3 nucleotides are TGTGCCAGCAGTGAATTACCAGGCGAGTGGTATGAAGCTTTCTTT.

The rearrangement links TRBV7-9 to TRBJ1-1; 8 nucleotides align to TRBD1. The CDR3 runs to 15 residues. The V segment lost 5 bases and the J segment 0 bases; nucleotides outside the gene matches: 5. Germline assignment: CDR1 SEHNR and CDR2 FQNEAQ (reference sequence). The CDR3 protein is CASSRGTGVNTEAFF. The CDR3 bases are TGTGCCAGCAGCCGAGGGACAGGCGTGAACACTGAAGCTTTCTTT.

This clone was seen just once. The J gene is TRBJ2-3, the V gene TRBV14, with TRBD2 identical over 8 bases. The CDR3 consists of 14 residues. The germline V gene has CDR1 SGHDN and CDR2 FVKESK. Unmatched junction bases numbered 10, after V lost 4 bases and J lost 10 bases. This CDR3 reads CASSRRGLAAAQYF. The CDR3 nucleotides are TGTGCCAGCAGCCGTCGAGGACTAGCAGCGGCGCAGTATTTT.

The chain employs TRBV7-8 and TRBJ1-2, with D unclear. CDR1 and CDR2 (germline): SGHVS, FQNEAQ. This CDR3 is 14 amino acids long. With 5 bases removed from V and 0 bases from J, the gap between germline ends came to 10 bases. In DNA form, the CDR3 reads TGTGCCAGCAGCCTACTAACTACTAACTATGGCTACACCTTC. Translated: CASSLLTTNYGYTF.

V gene TRBV5-1 combines with J gene TRBJ2-7, with no clear D. Trimming took 4 bases from V and 3 from J, leaving 11 bases between them. CDR1 and CDR2 (germline): SGHRS, YFSETQ. The CDR3 has 13 amino acids. Here the CDR3 reads CASSLGLNYEQYF. CDR3 bases: TGCGCCAGCAGCCTGGGCCTGAACTACGAGCAGTACTTC.

The chain uses TRBV6-5 and TRBJ1-5, with no clear D. Germline assignment: CDR1 MNHEY and CDR2 SVGAGI. The germline V and J ends were trimmed by 0 bases and 3 bases, with 6 bases remaining between them. The CDR3 spans 14 residues. This CDR3 is CASSYSAVNQPQHF. The CDR3 DNA sequence: TGTGCCAGCAGTTACTCGGCGGTCAATCAGCCCCAGCATTTT.

The chain is built from TRBV5-1 and TRBJ2-1; 8 positions agree with TRBD2. CDR3 length: 21 residues. Trimming cost V 1 base and J 2 bases; bases outside gene matches: 20. The V gene's germline CDR1 is SGHRS and CDR2 YFSETQ. This CDR3 reads CASSLPGLPGLAASTYNEQFF. The CDR3, as DNA: TGCGCCAGCAGCTTGCCAGGACTTCCAGGACTAGCCGCCTCGACCTACAATGAGCAGTTCTTC.

This chain links TRBV4-1 with TRBJ2-7; no definite D call. Germline CDR1 is MGHRA and CDR2 is YSYEKL. Trimming took off 0 bases at V and 0 bases at J, with 9 bases between the two ends. The CDR3 is 15 amino acids. The CDR3 DNA sequence: TGCGCCAGCAGCCAAGATAGGAGCAGCTCCTACGAGCAGTACTTC. This encodes CASSQDRSSSYEQYF.

This clone was seen more than once but under ten times. The chain is built from TRBV21-1 and TRBJ1-1. TRBV21-1 represents a pseudogene. The CDR3 is made up of 14 amino acids. The CDR3 nucleotides read TGTGCCAGCAGCATAGGAGCTTTGAACACTGAAGCTTTCTTT. Its translation: CASSIGALNTEAFF.

CDR3 nucleotide sequence: TGTGCCAGCAGTGGCCTCGAGCGGGGGCCGAGTGTTGATACGCAGTATTTT. This encodes CASSGLERGPSVDTQYF. V and J are TRBV2 and TRBJ2-3; TRBD2 aligns across 8 bases. CDR3 length: 17 amino acids. Germline CDR1 and CDR2: SNHLY and FYNNEI. V shed 4 bases and J 6 bases; nucleotides not matched to a gene: 15.

The chain has TRBV6-1 and TRBJ2-6, with D hard to call. The V end lost 1 base, the J end lost 0 bases, and 13 bases lay between the germline ends. The CDR3 runs 18 residues. CDR1 is MNHNS and CDR2 is SASEGT in the germline V gene. The chain's CDR3 is CASSEGAGISSGANVLTF. The DNA of the CDR3 is TGTGCCAGCAGTGAAGGAGCCGGAATAAGCTCTGGGGCCAACGTCCTGACTTTC.

J is TRBJ2-2 and V is TRBV9; TRBD2 is a possible D gene (7 bases). The germline gives CDR1 SGDLS, CDR2 YYNGEE. With 0 bases removed from V and 6 bases from J, the gap between germline ends came to 12 bases. The CDR3 length is 15 residues. CDR3 DNA: TGTGCCAGCAGCGTAGAAGGGGGGGGCCCCGGGGAGCTGTTTTTT. Translated, it gives CASSVEGGGPGELFF.

This clone has just one count. This chain links TRBV4-1 with TRBJ2-1; D perhaps matches TRBD2 (6 bases). V lost 5 bases and J 3 bases, leaving 8 bases between the germline ends. Germline assignment: CDR1 MGHRA and CDR2 YSYEKL. This CDR3 has 13 amino acids. For the CDR3, the DNA is TGCGCCAGCAGCGCGCGGGACTACAATGAGCAGTTCTTC. This translates into CASSARDYNEQFF.